A selection of T cell receptor beta chains follows, all from one sample in a study of shared T cell receptors in the human thymus. Some clones are missing from TCRdb's copy, which holds only in-frame ones; the method was immunoSEQ multiplex PCR. The table includes about 380,000 clones, approximately 95% detected once. Sequenced input: thymocytes. These receptors all stem from a human donor. Both conserved end residues are part of each CDR3. A D gene is named only where the DNA matches it firmly. A clone size is listed for some rows: how often the clone was seen (once, few, many), or a class if it is expanded.

V gene: TRBV7-9; clone size: NA; J gene: TRBJ2-4; D gene: NA; CDR3 DNA: TGTGCCAGCAGCCCCGGGACAAGACTAAGAAACATTCAGTACTTC; CDR3 protein: CASSPGTRLRNIQYF
V gene: TRBV27; clone size: NA; J gene: TRBJ1-2; D gene: NA; CDR3 DNA: TGTGCCAGCAGTTTAGGGTTATCTAACTATGGCTACACCTTC; CDR3 protein: CASSLGLSNYGYTF
V gene: TRBV28; clone size: NA; J gene: TRBJ2-3; D gene: TRBD1; CDR3 DNA: TGTGCCAGCAGGGGCCGGGACAGGTTCTCTAGCACAGATACGCAGTATTTT; CDR3 protein: CASRGRDRFSSTDTQYF
V gene: TRBV30; clone size: NA; J gene: TRBJ2-2; D gene: NA; CDR3 DNA: TGTGCCTGGAGTGAAAAGGCTAGCAACACCGGGGAGCTGTTTTTT; CDR3 protein: CAWSEKASNTGELFF
V gene: TRBV7-2; clone size: NA; J gene: TRBJ2-2; D gene: NA; CDR3 DNA: TGTGCCAGCAGCCTCCCGGCTCTCTCTTCCGGGGAGCTGTTTTTT; CDR3 protein: CASSLPALSSGELFF
V gene: TRBV7-3; clone size: NA; J gene: TRBJ2-7; D gene: NA; CDR3 DNA: TGTGCCAGCAGGGCGGCAGGGCACTACGAGCAGTACTTC; CDR3 protein: CASRAAGHYEQYF
V gene: TRBV27; clone size: NA; J gene: TRBJ1-2; D gene: NA; CDR3 DNA: TGTGCCAGCAGTTCCAACTATGGCTACACCTTC; CDR3 protein: CASSSNYGYTF
V gene: TRBV15; clone size: NA; J gene: TRBJ1-5; D gene: NA; CDR3 DNA: TGTGCCACCAGCAGACAATGGACAGTTCCCCTTGAGCCCCAGCATTTT; CDR3 protein: CATSRQWTVPLEPQHF
V gene: TRBV4-2; clone size: NA; J gene: TRBJ2-7; D gene: TRBD1; CDR3 DNA: TGTGCCAGCAGCCAAGCCGGACAGGGACCCTACGAGCAGTACTTC; CDR3 protein: CASSQAGQGPYEQYF
V gene: TRBV2; clone size: NA; J gene: TRBJ1-2; D gene: TRBD1; CDR3 DNA: TGTGCCAGCAGTGAACCGTCCCGGGACAGGGTGAACTATGGCTACACCTTC; CDR3 protein: CASSEPSRDRVNYGYTF
V gene: TRBV30; clone size: NA; J gene: TRBJ1-5; D gene: TRBD1; CDR3 DNA: TGTGCCAGCAGCCTGGGACAGGGGGATCAGCCCCAGCATTTT; CDR3 protein: CASSLGQGDQPQHF
V gene: TRBV5-4; clone size: NA; J gene: TRBJ1-2; D gene: NA; CDR3 DNA: TGTGCCAGCAGCTTAAGGGGCTTGTACTATGGCTACACCTTC; CDR3 protein: CASSLRGLYYGYTF
V gene: TRBV6-4; clone size: NA; J gene: TRBJ2-1; D gene: NA; CDR3 DNA: TGTGCCAGCAGTGAACTAGAGGTTAGCTCCTACAATGAGCAGTTCTTC; CDR3 protein: CASSELEVSSYNEQFF
V gene: TRBV6-1; clone size: NA; J gene: TRBJ2-2; D gene: NA; CDR3 DNA: TGTGCCAGACAGTTCAGGGGAAGCGGGGAGCTGTTTTTT; CDR3 protein: CARQFRGSGELFF
V gene: TRBV5-6; clone size: once; J gene: TRBJ1-1; D gene: TRBD1; CDR3 DNA: TGTGCCAGCAGCTTGGGCACAGGGGGAGCTTTCTTT; CDR3 protein: CASSLGTGGAFF
V gene: TRBV5-6; clone size: NA; J gene: TRBJ2-1; D gene: TRBD2; CDR3 DNA: TGTGCCAGCAGCTTGGCGGGGGGACTAGCGGGAGTCAATGAGCAGTTCTTC; CDR3 protein: CASSLAGGLAGVNEQFF
V gene: TRBV6-5; clone size: NA; J gene: TRBJ2-7; D gene: TRBD1; CDR3 DNA: TGTGCCAGCAGTCCCGGGACAGGTTCCTACGAGCAGTACTTC; CDR3 protein: CASSPGTGSYEQYF
V gene: TRBV29-1; clone size: NA; J gene: TRBJ2-7; D gene: TRBD2; CDR3 DNA: TGCAGCGTTGACAGGGGCAGCGGGAGCTCCTACGAGCAGTACTTC; CDR3 protein: CSVDRGSGSSYEQYF
V gene: TRBV19; clone size: NA; J gene: TRBJ2-3; D gene: TRBD2; CDR3 DNA: TGTGCCAGTAGCAACACCCTAGCGGGCACAGATACGCAGTATTTT; CDR3 protein: CASSNTLAGTDTQYF
V gene: TRBV29-1; clone size: NA; J gene: TRBJ1-2; D gene: NA; CDR3 DNA: TGCAGCGTTGTCCGGTCCTATGGCTACACCTTC; CDR3 protein: CSVVRSYGYTF
V gene: TRBV28; clone size: once; J gene: TRBJ2-5; D gene: TRBD1; CDR3 DNA: TGTGCCAGCAGTGGGGACAGGGGAGGGCAGGAGCGGCACCAAGAGACCCAGTACTTC; CDR3 protein: CASSGDRGGQERHQETQYF
V gene: TRBV7-6; clone size: NA; J gene: TRBJ2-7; D gene: TRBD2; CDR3 DNA: TGTGCCAGCAGCTTAGGGCTAGCGGGAGGCTTCGCCTACGAGCAGTACTTC; CDR3 protein: CASSLGLAGGFAYEQYF
V gene: TRBV27; clone size: NA; J gene: TRBJ2-7; D gene: NA; CDR3 DNA: TGTGCCAGCAGTTCGGGACTCTCGAGCTCCTACGAGCAGTACTTC; CDR3 protein: CASSSGLSSSYEQYF
V gene: TRBV28; clone size: NA; J gene: TRBJ1-5; D gene: NA; CDR3 DNA: TGTGCCAGCAGTTTTCCTCCGGGGGCGCGGCGGCCCCAGCATTTT; CDR3 protein: CASSFPPGARRPQHF
V gene: TRBV12-5; clone size: NA; J gene: TRBJ1-2; D gene: TRBD1; CDR3 DNA: TGTGCTAGTGGTTCGGGCCTTGAGGGACAGGGGAACTATGGCTACACCTTC; CDR3 protein: CASGSGLEGQGNYGYTF
V gene: TRBV5-1; clone size: NA; J gene: TRBJ2-7; D gene: TRBD1; CDR3 DNA: TGCGCCAGCAGCCCCCGGGACAGTTACGAGCAGTACTTC; CDR3 protein: CASSPRDSYEQYF
V gene: TRBV30; clone size: NA; J gene: TRBJ1-3; D gene: NA; CDR3 DNA: TGTGCCTGGGAAGACCGTCACTCTGGAAACACCATATATTTT; CDR3 protein: CAWEDRHSGNTIYF
V gene: TRBV27; clone size: NA; J gene: TRBJ2-3; D gene: TRBD1; CDR3 DNA: TGTGCCAGCAGTTTATCGCCAGGACAGGGTCCCACAGATACGCAGTATTTT; CDR3 protein: CASSLSPGQGPTDTQYF
V gene: TRBV5-6; clone size: NA; J gene: TRBJ2-7; D gene: NA; CDR3 DNA: TGTGCCAGCAGCTTGGTCAGGACGACCTACGAGCAGTACTTC; CDR3 protein: CASSLVRTTYEQYF
V gene: TRBV18; clone size: NA; J gene: TRBJ2-3; D gene: TRBD2; CDR3 DNA: TGTGCCAGCTCACCAGGGACTAGCGGGAGTGACACAGATACGCAGTATTTT; CDR3 protein: CASSPGTSGSDTDTQYF
V gene: TRBV12-5; clone size: NA; J gene: TRBJ2-2; D gene: NA; CDR3 DNA: TGTGCTAGTGCCTCCGAGGGGGGGACCGGGGAGCTGTTTTTT; CDR3 protein: CASASEGGTGELFF
V gene: TRBV7-8; clone size: NA; J gene: TRBJ2-1; D gene: NA; CDR3 DNA: TGTGCCAGCAGCCCACATCCCCTCCCCAATGAGCAGTTCTTC; CDR3 protein: CASSPHPLPNEQFF
V gene: TRBV4-2; clone size: NA; J gene: TRBJ1-4; D gene: TRBD1; CDR3 DNA: TGTGCCAGCAGCCACAACTCTCGACAGGGGTGGAGTGAAAAACTGTTTTTT; CDR3 protein: CASSHNSRQGWSEKLFF
V gene: TRBV19; clone size: NA; J gene: TRBJ2-5; D gene: NA; CDR3 DNA: TGTGCCAGTAGTATCATCCCTGGCAGGGGGCATAGGGCGGGAGACAATAGGGAGACCCAGTACTTC; CDR3 protein: CASSIIPGRGHRAGDNRETQYF
V gene: TRBV27; clone size: NA; J gene: TRBJ2-7; D gene: TRBD1; CDR3 DNA: TGTGCCAGCAGTTCCCGGGACAGGCGGCGGCAGTACTTC; CDR3 protein: CASSSRDRRRQYF
V gene: TRBV6-1; clone size: NA; J gene: TRBJ2-7; D gene: NA; CDR3 DNA: TGTGCCATCATGGGTACCCCACCTATTCGCCACGAGCAGTACTTC; CDR3 protein: CAIMGTPPIRHEQYF
V gene: TRBV6-5; clone size: NA; J gene: TRBJ2-2; D gene: NA; CDR3 DNA: TGTGCCAGCAGTTACTCTGCCGGGGGAGGTAGCGGGGAGCTGTTTTTT; CDR3 protein: CASSYSAGGGSGELFF
V gene: TRBV27; clone size: NA; J gene: TRBJ2-7; D gene: NA; CDR3 DNA: TGTGCCAGCCGGGGGGACGGGGGACAGAGCTCCTACGAGCAGTACTTC; CDR3 protein: CASRGDGGQSSYEQYF
V gene: TRBV7-9; clone size: NA; J gene: TRBJ2-1; D gene: NA; CDR3 DNA: TGTGCCAGCAGCCCTCGCAGGCAGAGCTCCTACAATGAGCAGTTCTTC; CDR3 protein: CASSPRRQSSYNEQFF
V gene: TRBV10-3; clone size: once; J gene: TRBJ1-1; D gene: NA; CDR3 DNA: TGTGCCATCAGTGACTCCGCTGCTGGCAAGAACACTGAAGCTTTCTTT; CDR3 protein: CAISDSAAGKNTEAFF
V gene: TRBV4-3; clone size: NA; J gene: TRBJ2-1; D gene: TRBD1; CDR3 DNA: TGCGCCAGCAGCCAAGATGTCCGACAGGGCAGGACCTACAATGAGCAGTTCTTC; CDR3 protein: CASSQDVRQGRTYNEQFF
V gene: TRBV27; clone size: NA; J gene: TRBJ1-2; D gene: NA; CDR3 DNA: TGTGCCAGCAGCTTGGGACGGAGGAACTATGGCTACACCTTC; CDR3 protein: CASSLGRRNYGYTF
V gene: TRBV28; clone size: NA; J gene: TRBJ1-5; D gene: TRBD1; CDR3 DNA: TGTGCCAGCAGAGGGGACAGTCGAAATCAGCCCCAGCATTTT; CDR3 protein: CASRGDSRNQPQHF
V gene: TRBV28; clone size: NA; J gene: TRBJ1-1; D gene: TRBD1; CDR3 DNA: TGTGCCAGCACCGGACAGGGGGCGGTTGCCGGCACTGAAGCTTTCTTT; CDR3 protein: CASTGQGAVAGTEAFF
V gene: TRBV2; clone size: NA; J gene: TRBJ2-7; D gene: TRBD2; CDR3 DNA: TGTGCCAGCAAGTGGTTGGGACTAGCGTCGGGGTACGAGCAGTACTTC; CDR3 protein: CASKWLGLASGYEQYF
V gene: TRBV5-1; clone size: NA; J gene: TRBJ2-7; D gene: NA; CDR3 DNA: TGCGCCAGCAGCTTGCGACGGAAACCCTACGAGCAGTACTTC; CDR3 protein: CASSLRRKPYEQYF
V gene: TRBV4-2; clone size: few; J gene: TRBJ2-7; D gene: NA; CDR3 DNA: TGTGCCAGCAGCCAAGGAAGGGGACCAGAATACGAGCAGTACTTC; CDR3 protein: CASSQGRGPEYEQYF
V gene: TRBV7-2; clone size: NA; J gene: TRBJ2-7; D gene: NA; CDR3 DNA: TGTGCCAACAGCTTAAGACAGCCCGACGAGCAGTACTTC; CDR3 protein: CANSLRQPDEQYF
V gene: TRBV4-2; clone size: NA; J gene: TRBJ2-7; D gene: TRBD2; CDR3 DNA: TGTGCCAGCAGCCAAGATTGGCTAGCGGGAAACTCCTACGAGCAGTACTTC; CDR3 protein: CASSQDWLAGNSYEQYF
V gene: TRBV7-7; clone size: NA; J gene: TRBJ2-6; D gene: NA; CDR3 DNA: TGTGCCAGCACCCCAGGCTCTGGGGCCAACGTCCTGACTTTC; CDR3 protein: CASTPGSGANVLTF
V gene: TRBV10-3; clone size: NA; J gene: TRBJ2-5; D gene: NA; CDR3 DNA: TGTGCCATCAGTGGTTTGGGCCGGGGCAGCCAAGAGACCCAGTACTTC; CDR3 protein: CAISGLGRGSQETQYF
V gene: TRBV18; clone size: NA; J gene: TRBJ1-2; D gene: TRBD1; CDR3 DNA: TGTGCCAGCTCCCTCCGGGACAGGGGGCACTATGGCTACACCTTC; CDR3 protein: CASSLRDRGHYGYTF